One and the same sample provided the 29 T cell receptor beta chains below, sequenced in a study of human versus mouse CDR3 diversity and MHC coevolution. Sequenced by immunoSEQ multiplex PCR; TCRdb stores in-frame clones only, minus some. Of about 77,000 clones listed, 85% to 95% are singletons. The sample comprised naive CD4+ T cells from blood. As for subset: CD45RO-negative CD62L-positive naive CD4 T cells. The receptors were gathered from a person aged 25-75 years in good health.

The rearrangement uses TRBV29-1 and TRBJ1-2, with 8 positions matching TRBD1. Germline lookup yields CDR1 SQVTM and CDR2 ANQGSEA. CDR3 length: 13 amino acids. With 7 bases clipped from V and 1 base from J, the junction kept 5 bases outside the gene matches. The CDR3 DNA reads TGCAGCGGGGGGACAGGAGATAACTATGGCTACACCTTC. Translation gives CSGGTGDNYGYTF.

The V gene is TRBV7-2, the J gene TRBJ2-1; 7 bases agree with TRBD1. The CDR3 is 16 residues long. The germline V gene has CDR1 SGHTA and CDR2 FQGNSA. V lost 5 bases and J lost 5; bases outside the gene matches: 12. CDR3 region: CASSPLSTGIDNEQFF. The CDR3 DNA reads TGTGCCAGCAGCCCCCTTTCGACAGGGATCGACAATGAGCAGTTCTTC.

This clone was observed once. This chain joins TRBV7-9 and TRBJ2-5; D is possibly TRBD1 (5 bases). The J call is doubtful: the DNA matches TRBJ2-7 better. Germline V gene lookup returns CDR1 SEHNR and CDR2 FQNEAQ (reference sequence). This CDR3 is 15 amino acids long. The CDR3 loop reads CASSRSLGRSYEQYF. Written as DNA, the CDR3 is TGTGCCAGCAGCCGCTCTCTGGGGCGCTCCTACGAGCAGTACTTC.

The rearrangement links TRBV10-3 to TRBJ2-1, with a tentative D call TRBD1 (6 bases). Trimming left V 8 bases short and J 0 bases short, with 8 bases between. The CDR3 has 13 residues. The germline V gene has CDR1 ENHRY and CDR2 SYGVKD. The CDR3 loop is CAIGGASYNEQFF. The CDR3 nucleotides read TGTGCCATCGGGGGCGCCTCCTACAATGAGCAGTTCTTC.

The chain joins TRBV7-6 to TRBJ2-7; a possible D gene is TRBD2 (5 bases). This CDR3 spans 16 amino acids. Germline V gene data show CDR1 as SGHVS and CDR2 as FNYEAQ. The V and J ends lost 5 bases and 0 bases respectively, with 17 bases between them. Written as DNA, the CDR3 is TGTGCCAGCAGCCCTAATGGCGGAGGAGGCTCCTACGAGCAGTACTTC. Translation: CASSPNGGGGSYEQYF.

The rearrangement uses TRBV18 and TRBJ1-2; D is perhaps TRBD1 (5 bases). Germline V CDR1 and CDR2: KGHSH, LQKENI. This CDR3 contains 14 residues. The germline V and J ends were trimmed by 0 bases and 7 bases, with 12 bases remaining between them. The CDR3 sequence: CASSPPGPGVGYTF. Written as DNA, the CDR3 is TGTGCCAGCTCACCACCGGGGCCGGGGGTTGGCTACACCTTC.

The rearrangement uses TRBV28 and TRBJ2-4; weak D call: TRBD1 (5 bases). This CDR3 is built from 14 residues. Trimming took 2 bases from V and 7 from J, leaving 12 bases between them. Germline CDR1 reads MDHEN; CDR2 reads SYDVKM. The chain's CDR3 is CASSLGAVWNIQYF. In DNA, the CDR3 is TGTGCCAGCAGTTTAGGGGCGGTGTGGAACATTCAGTACTTC.

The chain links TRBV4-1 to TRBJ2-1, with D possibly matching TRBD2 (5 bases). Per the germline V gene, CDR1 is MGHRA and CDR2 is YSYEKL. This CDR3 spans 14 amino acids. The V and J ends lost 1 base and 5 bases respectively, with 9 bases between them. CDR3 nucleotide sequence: TGCGCCAGCAGCCAAGTGACGAGGGACAATGAGCAGTTCTTC. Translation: CASSQVTRDNEQFF.

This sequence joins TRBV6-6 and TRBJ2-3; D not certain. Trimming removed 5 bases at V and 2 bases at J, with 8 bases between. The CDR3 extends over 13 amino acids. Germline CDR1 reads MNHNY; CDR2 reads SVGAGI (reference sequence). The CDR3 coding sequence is TGTGCCAGCAGTCACAGAAACACAGATACGCAGTATTTT. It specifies CASSHRNTDTQYF.

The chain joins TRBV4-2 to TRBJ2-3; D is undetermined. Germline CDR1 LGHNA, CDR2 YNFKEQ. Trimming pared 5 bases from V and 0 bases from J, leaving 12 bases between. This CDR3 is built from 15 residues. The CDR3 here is CASSSRSGSTDTQYF. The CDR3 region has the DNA TGTGCCAGCAGCTCAAGGTCCGGGAGCACAGATACGCAGTATTTT.

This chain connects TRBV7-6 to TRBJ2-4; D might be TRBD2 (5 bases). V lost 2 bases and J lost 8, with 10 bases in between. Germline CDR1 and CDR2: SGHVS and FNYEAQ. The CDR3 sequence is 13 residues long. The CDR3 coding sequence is TGTGCCAGCAGCTTACGGGAACTAGACATTCAGTACTTC. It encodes CASSLRELDIQYF.

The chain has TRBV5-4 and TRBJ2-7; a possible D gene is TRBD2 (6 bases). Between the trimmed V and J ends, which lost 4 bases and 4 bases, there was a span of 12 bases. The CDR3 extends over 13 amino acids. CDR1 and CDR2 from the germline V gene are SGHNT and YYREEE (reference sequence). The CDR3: CASSPPGVYEQYF. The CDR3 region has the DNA TGTGCCAGCAGCCCCCCGGGGGTGTACGAGCAGTACTTC.

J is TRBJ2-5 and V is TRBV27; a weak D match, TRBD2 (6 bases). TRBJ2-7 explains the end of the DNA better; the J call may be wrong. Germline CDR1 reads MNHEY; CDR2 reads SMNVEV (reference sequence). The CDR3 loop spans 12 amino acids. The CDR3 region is CASRLEGGEQYF. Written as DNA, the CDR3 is TGTGCCAGCAGATTGGAGGGTGGCGAGCAGTACTTC.

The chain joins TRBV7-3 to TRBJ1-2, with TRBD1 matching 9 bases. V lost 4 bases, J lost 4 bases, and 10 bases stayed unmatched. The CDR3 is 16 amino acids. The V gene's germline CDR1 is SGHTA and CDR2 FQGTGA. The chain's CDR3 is CASSSNFGQGFYGYTF. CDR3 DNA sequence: TGTGCCAGCAGCTCAAACTTCGGACAGGGGTTCTATGGCTACACCTTC.

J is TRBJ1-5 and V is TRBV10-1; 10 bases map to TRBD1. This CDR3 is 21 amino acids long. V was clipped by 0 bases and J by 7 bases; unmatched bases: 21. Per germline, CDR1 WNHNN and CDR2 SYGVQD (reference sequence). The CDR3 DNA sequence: TGCGCCAGCAGTGAGTCGAAGTGGGCGGGTCGGGCCGGGACAGGGGCCCAGCCCCAGCATTTT. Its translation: CASSESKWAGRAGTGAQPQHF.

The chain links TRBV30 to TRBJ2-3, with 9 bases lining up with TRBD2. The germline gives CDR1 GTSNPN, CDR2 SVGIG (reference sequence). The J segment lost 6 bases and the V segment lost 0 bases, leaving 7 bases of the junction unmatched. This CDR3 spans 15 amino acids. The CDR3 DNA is TGTGCCTGGAGTGTACGGGCGGGGGGGTCGGATACGCAGTATTTT. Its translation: CAWSVRAGGSDTQYF. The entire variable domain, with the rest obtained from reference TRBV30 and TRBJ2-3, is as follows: SQTIHQWPATLVQPVGSPLSLECTVEGTSNPNLYWYRQAAGRGLQLLFYSVGIGQISSEVPQNLSASRPQDRQFILSSKKLLLSDSGFYLCAWSVRAGGSDTQYFGPGTRLTVL.

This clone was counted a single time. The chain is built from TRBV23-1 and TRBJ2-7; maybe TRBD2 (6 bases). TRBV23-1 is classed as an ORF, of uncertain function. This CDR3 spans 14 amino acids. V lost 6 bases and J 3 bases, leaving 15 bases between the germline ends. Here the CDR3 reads CASRGTRRDYEQYF. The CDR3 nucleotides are TGCGCCAGCAGAGGGACTCGAAGGGACTACGAGCAGTACTTC.

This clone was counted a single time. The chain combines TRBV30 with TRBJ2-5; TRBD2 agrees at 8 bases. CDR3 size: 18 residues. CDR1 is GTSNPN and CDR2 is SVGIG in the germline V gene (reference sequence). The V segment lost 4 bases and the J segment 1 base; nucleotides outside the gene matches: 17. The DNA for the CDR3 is TGTGCCTGGACCTCGGGTAGCGGGGACCTATTCGCCCAAGAGACCCAGTACTTC. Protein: CAWTSGSGDLFAQETQYF.

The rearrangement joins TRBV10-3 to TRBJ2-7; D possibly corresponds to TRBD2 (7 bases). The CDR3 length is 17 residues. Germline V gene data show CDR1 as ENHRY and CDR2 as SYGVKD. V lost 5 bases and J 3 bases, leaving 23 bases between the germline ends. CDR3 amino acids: CAISTQRGRGGFYEQYF. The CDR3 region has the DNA TGTGCCATCAGTACCCAAAGAGGGAGGGGGGGGTTCTACGAGCAGTACTTC.

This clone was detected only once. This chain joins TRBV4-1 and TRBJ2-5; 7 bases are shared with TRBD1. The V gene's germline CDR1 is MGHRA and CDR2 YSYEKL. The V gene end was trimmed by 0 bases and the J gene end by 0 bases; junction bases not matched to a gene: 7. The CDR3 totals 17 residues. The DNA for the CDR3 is TGCGCCAGCAGCCAAGACTACAGGGGTAGCGACCAAGAGACCCAGTACTTC. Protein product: CASSQDYRGSDQETQYF.

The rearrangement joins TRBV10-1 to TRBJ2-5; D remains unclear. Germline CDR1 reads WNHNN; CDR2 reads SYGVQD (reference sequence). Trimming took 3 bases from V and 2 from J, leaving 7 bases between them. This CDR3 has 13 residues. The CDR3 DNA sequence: TGCGCCAGCAGTGATAACATACAAGAGACCCAGTACTTC. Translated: CASSDNIQETQYF.

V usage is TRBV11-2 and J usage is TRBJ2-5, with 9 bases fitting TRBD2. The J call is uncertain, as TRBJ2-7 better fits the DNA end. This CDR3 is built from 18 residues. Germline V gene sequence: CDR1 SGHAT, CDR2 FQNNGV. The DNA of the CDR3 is TGTGCCAGCAGCTTAGTAGGTACTAGCGGGCGAAGCTCCTACGAGCAGTACTTC. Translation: CASSLVGTSGRSSYEQYF.

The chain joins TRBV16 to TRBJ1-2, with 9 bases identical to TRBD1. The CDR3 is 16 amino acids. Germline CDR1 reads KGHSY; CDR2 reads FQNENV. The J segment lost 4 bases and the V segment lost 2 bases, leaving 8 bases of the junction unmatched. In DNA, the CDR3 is TGTGCCAGCAGCCAACCGCCGGGACAGGGCTTCTATGGCTACACCTTC. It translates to CASSQPPGQGFYGYTF. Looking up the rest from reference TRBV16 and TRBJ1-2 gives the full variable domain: GEEVAQTPKHLVRGEGQKAKLYCAPIKGHSYVFWYQQVLKNEFKFLISFQNENVFDETGMPKERFSAKCLPNSPCSLEIQATKLEDSAVYFCASSQPPGQGFYGYTFGSGTRLTVV.

The chain's CDR3 is CASSLSAPLAYEQYF. CDR3 nucleotide sequence: TGTGCCAGCAGTTTATCGGCCCCCTTGGCCTACGAGCAGTACTTC. The chain has TRBV27 and TRBJ2-7; D unresolved. CDR1 MNHEY and CDR2 SMNVEV come from the germline V gene (reference sequence). Deletions cut 0 bases from V and 2 bases from J, with 11 bases between. This CDR3 is built from 15 residues.

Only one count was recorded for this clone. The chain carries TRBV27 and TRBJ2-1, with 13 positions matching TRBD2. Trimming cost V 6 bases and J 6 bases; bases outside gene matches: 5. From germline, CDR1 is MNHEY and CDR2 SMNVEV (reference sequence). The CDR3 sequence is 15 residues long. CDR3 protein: CASRPRLAGGNEQFF. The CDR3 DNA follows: TGTGCCAGCAGGCCCAGACTAGCGGGAGGCAATGAGCAGTTCTTC.

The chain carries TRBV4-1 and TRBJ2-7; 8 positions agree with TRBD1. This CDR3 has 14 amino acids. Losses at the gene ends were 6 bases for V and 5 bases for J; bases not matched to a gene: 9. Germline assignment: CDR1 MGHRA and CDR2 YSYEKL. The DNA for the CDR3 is TGCGCCAGCAGTCCGACAGGGGTAATCCACGAGCAGTACTTC. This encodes CASSPTGVIHEQYF.

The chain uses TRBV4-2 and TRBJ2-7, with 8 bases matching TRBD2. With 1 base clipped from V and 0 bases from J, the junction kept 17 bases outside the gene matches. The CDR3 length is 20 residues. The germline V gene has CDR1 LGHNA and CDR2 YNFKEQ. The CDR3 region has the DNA TGTGCCAGCAGCCAAGGCCCTTTGGCGGGGGGCCGATCGAGCTCCTACGAGCAGTACTTC. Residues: CASSQGPLAGGRSSSYEQYF.

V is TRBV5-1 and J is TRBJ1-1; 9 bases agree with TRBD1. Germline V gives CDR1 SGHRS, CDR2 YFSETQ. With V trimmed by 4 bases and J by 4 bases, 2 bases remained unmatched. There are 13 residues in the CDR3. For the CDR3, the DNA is TGCGCCAGCAGCCCGGACAGGGGCACTGAAGCTTTCTTT. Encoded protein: CASSPDRGTEAFF.

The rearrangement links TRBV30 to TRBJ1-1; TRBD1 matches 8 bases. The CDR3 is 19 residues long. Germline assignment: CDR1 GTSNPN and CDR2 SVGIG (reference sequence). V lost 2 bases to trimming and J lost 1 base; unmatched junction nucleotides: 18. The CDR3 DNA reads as TGTGCCTGGAGTCCAACTCGAGAGGACAGGGAGATAAGGAACACTGAAGCTTTCTTT. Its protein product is CAWSPTREDREIRNTEAFF.